The next 15 T cell receptor beta chains were all read from a single sample in a study of T cells in Graves' hyperthyroidism and ophthalmopathy. The CDR3 regions of TCR beta were amplified from RNA transcripts. In the first-round RT-PCR of the TCR CDR3, the HTBI primer set was used. TCRdb used MiXCR to reprocess the multiplex PCR reads, holding one entry per CDR3 protein. In the table there are 500,000 to 650,000 distinct CDR3 sequences, roughly 15% of which are singletons. Material: blood. These receptors all come from a woman between 45 and 65 years old with Graves' ophthalmopathy.

The J gene is TRBJ2-7, the V gene TRBV27; 13 nucleotides match TRBD2. J lost 4 bases, V lost 6 bases, and 9 bases had no gene match. CDR3 size: 16 residues. The germline CDR1 and CDR2 sequences are MNHEY and SMNVEV (reference sequence). CDR3 in DNA: TGTGCCAGCAGCCTGAACCGACTAGCGGGAGGATACGAGCAGTACTTC. Protein sequence: CASSLNRLAGGYEQYF.

This clonotype has ten or more counts. V gene TRBV5-1 combines with J gene TRBJ1-4; unclear D gene. The CDR3 runs 14 residues. Germline CDR1 and CDR2: SGHRS and YFSETQ. V lost 1 base and J lost 8, with 12 bases in between. The CDR3 nucleotides are TGCGCCAGCAGCTTGTCAGATAACACAGAAAAACTGTTTTTT. Its translation: CASSLSDNTEKLFF.

This clonotype has only a few counts. The rearrangement uses TRBV5-1 and TRBJ2-5, with D unresolved. Germline-derived CDR1 and CDR2 are SGHRS and YFSETQ. Trimming took 1 base from V and 5 from J, leaving 15 bases between them. The length of the CDR3 is 15 residues. The CDR3 sequence: CASSLMRPGAETQYF. The CDR3 DNA reads TGCGCCAGCAGCTTGATGAGACCCGGCGCGGAGACCCAGTACTTC.

This clonotype was seen at least ten times. The J gene is TRBJ1-2, the V gene TRBV10-3; D is undetermined. The length of the CDR3 is 15 residues. V was trimmed by 6 bases and J by 8 bases, leaving 22 bases between them. CDR1 and CDR2 (germline): ENHRY, SYGVKD. The CDR3 DNA follows: TGTGCCATCAGAGGTATGGGCAGCCAGATAGGCGGCTACACCTTC. Translated: CAIRGMGSQIGGYTF.

Remarks on this clonotype: This may be a read error: a much more frequent sequence differs by one nucleotide. The rearrangement joins TRBV7-2 to TRBJ2-6; D gene unclear. This CDR3 is built from 17 residues. V was trimmed by 5 bases and J by 2 bases, leaving 16 bases between them. Germline V lookup: CDR1 SGHTA, CDR2 FQGNSA. The CDR3, as DNA: TGTGCCAGCAGCGGCCTCTCGGCATCCCCTGGGGCCAACGTCCTGACTTTC. Translation: CASSGLSASPGANVLTF.

This clonotype was observed many times. The chain combines TRBV30 with TRBJ1-3; TRBD1 is a possible D gene (6 bases). V was shortened by 3 bases and J by 0 bases, with 12 bases between the two germline ends. CDR3 length equals 15 residues. Germline V gene sequence: CDR1 GTSNPN, CDR2 SVGIG (reference sequence). CDR3 protein: CAWSLQGISGNTIYF. In DNA, the CDR3 is TGTGCCTGGAGCCTACAGGGAATCTCTGGAAACACCATATATTTT.

This clonotype was picked up a small number of times. V is TRBV10-3 and J is TRBJ1-1; D perhaps matches TRBD1 (5 bases). V was shortened by 0 bases and J by 5 bases, with 19 bases between the two germline ends. The CDR3 extends over 17 amino acids. Germline loops: CDR1 ENHRY, CDR2 SYGVKD. The CDR3 DNA reads TGTGCCATCAGTGAGTCGATGGCAGGACACTCCCTAACTGAAGCTTTCTTT. Translation: CAISESMAGHSLTEAFF.

The chain is built from TRBV4-3 and TRBJ2-5, with D perhaps assigned TRBD1 or TRBD2 (5 bases each). The ends were cut back, 4 bases at V and 5 bases at J, with 14 bases in the middle. This CDR3 contains 14 residues. The germline V gene encodes CDR1 LGHNA and CDR2 YSLEER. CDR3 residues: CASSLDSPGETQYF. CDR3 DNA: TGCGCCAGCAGCCTCGACAGCCCGGGGGAGACCCAGTACTTC.

This clonotype was picked up many times. The gene calls are TRBV7-8 and TRBJ2-5; 10 nucleotides agree with TRBD1. The CDR3 runs 15 residues. V lost 4 bases, J lost 2 bases, and 4 bases stayed unmatched. In germline, CDR1 is SGHVS, CDR2 FQNEAQ. CDR3 sequence reads: CASSSDRGKQETQYF. CDR3 DNA: TGTGCCAGCAGCTCGGACAGGGGGAAACAAGAGACCCAGTACTTC.

This clonotype was recorded a few times. This sequence joins TRBV5-1 and TRBJ2-5; D not resolved. The CDR3 totals 14 residues. Germline assignment: CDR1 SGHRS and CDR2 YFSETQ. Trimming left V 1 base short and J 4 bases short, with 11 bases between. CDR3 nucleotide sequence: TGCGCCAGCAGCTTGAACACAGTCGGAGAGACCCAGTACTTC. Translated: CASSLNTVGETQYF.

The chain uses TRBV20-1 and TRBJ2-7, with TRBD2 matching over 9 bases. CDR1 and CDR2 (germline): DFQATT, SNEGSKA (reference sequence). The CDR3 is 16 residues long. The J segment lost 4 bases and the V segment lost 3 bases, leaving 13 bases of the junction unmatched. In nucleotides, the CDR3 is TGCAGTGCTAGCTGCCTCGAATTTGCGGGAGGGTACGAGCAGTACTTC. Translated: CSASCLEFAGGYEQYF.

The chain carries TRBV25-1 and TRBJ2-5; 11 positions match TRBD2. Germline V gene sequence: CDR1 MGHDK, CDR2 SYGVNS. V shed 2 bases and J 2 bases; nucleotides not matched to a gene: 7. The CDR3 has 17 residues. In DNA, the CDR3 is TGTGCCAGCAGTGAAACTAGCGGGAGACCGAATCAAGAGACCCAGTACTTC. Amino acids: CASSETSGRPNQETQYF.

The sample holds a few counts of this clonotype. The chain carries TRBV7-2 and TRBJ2-7; D ambiguous. The CDR3 consists of 14 residues. Trimming removed 4 bases from V and 4 bases from J, with 14 bases in between. Looked up from germline, CDR1 is SGHTA and CDR2 is FQGNSA. CDR3 loop: CASSSGPFPYEQYF. As DNA, the CDR3 is TGTGCCAGCAGCTCCGGACCGTTCCCATACGAGCAGTACTTC.

The DNA for the CDR3 is TGTGCCAGCAGTTACAGGGAGGTTGAGCAGTTCTTC. Its translation is CASSYREVEQFF. The chain is built from TRBV28 and TRBJ2-1; the D call may be TRBD1 or TRBD2 (6 bases each). The CDR3 consists of 12 residues. Trimming cost V 4 bases and J 9 bases, with 10 bases left between them. Per the germline V gene, CDR1 is MDHEN and CDR2 is SYDVKM.

This clonotype was seen repeatedly, ten times or more. The chain recombines TRBV7-2 with TRBJ2-2, with 7 bases aligning to TRBD2. This CDR3 region has 15 residues. Trimming removed 3 bases from V and 3 bases from J; junction bases left unmatched: 4. Per germline, CDR1 SGHTA and CDR2 FQGNSA. The CDR3 nucleotides read TGTGCCAGCAGCTTTCAAGCGGGACACACCGGGGAGCTGTTTTTT. Its translation: CASSFQAGHTGELFF.